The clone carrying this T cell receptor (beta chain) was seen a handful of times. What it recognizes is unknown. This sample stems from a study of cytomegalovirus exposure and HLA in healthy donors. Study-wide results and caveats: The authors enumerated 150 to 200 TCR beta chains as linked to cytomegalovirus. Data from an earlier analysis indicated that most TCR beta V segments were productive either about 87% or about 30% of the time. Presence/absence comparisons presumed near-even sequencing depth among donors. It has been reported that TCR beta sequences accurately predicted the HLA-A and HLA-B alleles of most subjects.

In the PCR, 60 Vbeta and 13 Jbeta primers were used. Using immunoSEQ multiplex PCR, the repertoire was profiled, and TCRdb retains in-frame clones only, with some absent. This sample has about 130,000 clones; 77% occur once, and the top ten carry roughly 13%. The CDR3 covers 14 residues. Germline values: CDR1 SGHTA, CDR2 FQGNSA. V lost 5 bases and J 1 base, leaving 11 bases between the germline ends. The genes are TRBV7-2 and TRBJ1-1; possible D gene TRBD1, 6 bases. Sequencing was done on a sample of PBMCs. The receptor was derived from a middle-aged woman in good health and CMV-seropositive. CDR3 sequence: CASSTHRANTEAFF. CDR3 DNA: TGTGCCAGCAGCACCCACAGGGCGAACACTGAAGCTTTCTTT.